Sequencing of this TCR beta chain was carried out in a study of molecular identifiers for immune sequencing clone quantification. The length of the CDR3 is 20 residues. One entry per CDR3 protein, called by TCRdb with MiXCR from the PCR reads. The top ten hold roughly 0.9% of the sample, which has about 640,000 distinct CDR3 sequences, about 20% seen once. Material: naive CD8+ T cells from blood, with Jurkat cell RNA spiked in. Subset: FACS-sorted CD8+CD4-CCR7+CD45RA+ naive T cells. The clonotype was recovered from a human donor in good health. Some libraries in this study had Jurkat cell RNA spiked in. J is TRBJ2-3 and V is TRBV21-1; TRBD2 is the table's D call, not checked against the DNA. TRBV21-1 is a recognized pseudogene. The chain's CDR3 is CASSKNLTSGGAVSTDTQYF. CDR3 DNA: TGTGCCAGCAGCAAAAACTTGACTAGCGGGGGGGCCGTGTCCACAGATACGCAGTATTTT.